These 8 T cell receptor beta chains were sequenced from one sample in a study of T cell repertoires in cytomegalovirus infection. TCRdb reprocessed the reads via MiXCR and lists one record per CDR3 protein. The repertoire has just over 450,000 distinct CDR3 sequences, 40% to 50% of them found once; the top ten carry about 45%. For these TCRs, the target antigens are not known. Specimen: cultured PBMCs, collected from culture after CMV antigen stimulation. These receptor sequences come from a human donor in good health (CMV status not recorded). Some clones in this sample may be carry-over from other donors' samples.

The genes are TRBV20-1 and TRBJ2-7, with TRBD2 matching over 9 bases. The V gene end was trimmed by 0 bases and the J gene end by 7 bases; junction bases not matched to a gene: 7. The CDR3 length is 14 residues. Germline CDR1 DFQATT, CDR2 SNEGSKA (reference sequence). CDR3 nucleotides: TGCAGTGCTAGAGATGCGGGAGGGCCGTTTGAGCAGTACTTC. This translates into CSARDAGGPFEQYF.

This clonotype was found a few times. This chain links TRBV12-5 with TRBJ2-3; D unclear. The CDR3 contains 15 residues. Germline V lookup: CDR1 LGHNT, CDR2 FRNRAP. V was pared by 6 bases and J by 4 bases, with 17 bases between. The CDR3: CASGPGLGLADTQYF. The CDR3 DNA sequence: TGTGCTAGTGGCCCCGGTCTAGGGTTGGCAGATACGCAGTATTTT.

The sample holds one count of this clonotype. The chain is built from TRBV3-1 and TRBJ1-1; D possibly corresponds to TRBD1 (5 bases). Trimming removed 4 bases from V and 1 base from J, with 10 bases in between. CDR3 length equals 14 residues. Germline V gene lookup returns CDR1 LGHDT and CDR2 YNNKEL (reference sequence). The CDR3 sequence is CASSRVTENTEAFF. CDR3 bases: TGTGCCAGCAGCCGCGTGACAGAGAACACTGAAGCTTTCTTT.

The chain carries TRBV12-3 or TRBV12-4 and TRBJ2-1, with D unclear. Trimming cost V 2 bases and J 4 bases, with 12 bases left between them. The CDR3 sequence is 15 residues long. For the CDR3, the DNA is TGTGCCAGCAGTTTAAGGATTATACCTTACAATGAGCAGTTCTTC. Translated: CASSLRIIPYNEQFF.

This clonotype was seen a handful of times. CDR3 loop: CASSPRSRQVSGNTIYF. CDR3 bases: TGTGCCAGCAGCCCGAGAAGTCGACAGGTCTCTGGAAACACCATATATTTT. The chain uses TRBV9 and TRBJ1-3, with TRBD1 as a possible D gene (6 bases). The ends were cut back, 4 bases at V and 0 bases at J, with 17 bases in the middle. The CDR3 loop spans 17 amino acids. Germline CDR1 reads SGDLS; CDR2 reads YYNGEE.

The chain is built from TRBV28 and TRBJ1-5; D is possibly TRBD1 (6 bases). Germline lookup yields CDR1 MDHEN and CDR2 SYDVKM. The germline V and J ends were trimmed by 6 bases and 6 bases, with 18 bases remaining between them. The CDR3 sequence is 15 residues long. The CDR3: CASSSPTGLSQPQHF. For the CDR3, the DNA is TGTGCCAGCAGCTCCCCGACAGGATTGAGTCAGCCCCAGCATTTT.

The CDR3 loop is CASGLLRTGNTEAFF. Written as DNA, the CDR3 is TGTGCCAGCGGTCTTTTGAGGACAGGGAACACTGAAGCTTTCTTT. The rearrangement uses TRBV7-8 and TRBJ1-1, with 7 nucleotides matching TRBD1. The CDR3 loop spans 15 amino acids. The V and J ends lost 8 bases and 1 base, in that order; junction bases with no gene match: 10. Germline values: CDR1 SGHVS, CDR2 FQNEAQ.

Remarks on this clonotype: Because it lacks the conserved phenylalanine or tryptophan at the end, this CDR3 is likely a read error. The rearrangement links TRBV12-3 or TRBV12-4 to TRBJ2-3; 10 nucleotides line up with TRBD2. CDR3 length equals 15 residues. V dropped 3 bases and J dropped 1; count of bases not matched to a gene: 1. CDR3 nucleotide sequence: TGTGCCAGCAGTTTTGGGACTAGCGGCACAGATACGCAGTATCTT. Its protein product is CASSFGTSGTDTQYL.